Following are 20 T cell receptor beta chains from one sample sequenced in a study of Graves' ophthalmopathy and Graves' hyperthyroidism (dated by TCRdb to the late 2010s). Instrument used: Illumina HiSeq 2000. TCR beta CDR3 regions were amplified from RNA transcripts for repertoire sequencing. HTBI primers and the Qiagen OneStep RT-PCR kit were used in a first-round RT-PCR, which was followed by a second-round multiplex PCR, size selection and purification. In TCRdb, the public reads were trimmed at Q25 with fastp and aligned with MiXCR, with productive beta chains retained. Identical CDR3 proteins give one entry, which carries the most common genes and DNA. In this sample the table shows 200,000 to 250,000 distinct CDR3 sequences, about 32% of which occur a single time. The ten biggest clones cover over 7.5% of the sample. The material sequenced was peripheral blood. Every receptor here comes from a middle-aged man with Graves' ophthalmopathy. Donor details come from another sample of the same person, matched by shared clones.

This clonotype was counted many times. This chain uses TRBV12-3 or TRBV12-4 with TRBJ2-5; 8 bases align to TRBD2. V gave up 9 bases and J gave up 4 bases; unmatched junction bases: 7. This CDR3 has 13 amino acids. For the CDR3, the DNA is TGTGCCAGTCGGGGGGGGTCGGTAGAGACCCAGTACTTC. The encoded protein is CASRGGSVETQYF.

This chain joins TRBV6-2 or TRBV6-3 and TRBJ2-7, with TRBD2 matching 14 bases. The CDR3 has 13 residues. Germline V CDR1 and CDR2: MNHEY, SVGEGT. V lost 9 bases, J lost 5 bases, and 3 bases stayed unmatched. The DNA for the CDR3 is TGTGCCAGTGGACTAGCGGGAGGCCACGAGCAGTACTTC. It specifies CASGLAGGHEQYF.

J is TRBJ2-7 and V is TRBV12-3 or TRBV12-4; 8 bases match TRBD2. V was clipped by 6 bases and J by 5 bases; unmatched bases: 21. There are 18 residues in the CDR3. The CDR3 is CASSPGGGRSGETHEQYF. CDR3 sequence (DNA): TGTGCCAGCAGCCCCGGCGGCGGGAGGAGTGGCGAGACCCACGAGCAGTACTTC.

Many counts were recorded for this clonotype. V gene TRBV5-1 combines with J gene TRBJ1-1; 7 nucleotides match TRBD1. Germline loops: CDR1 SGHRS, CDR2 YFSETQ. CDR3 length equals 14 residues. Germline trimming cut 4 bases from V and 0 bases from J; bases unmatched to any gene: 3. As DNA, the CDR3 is TGCGCCAGCAGCCAGACAGGGATGAACACTGAAGCTTTCTTT. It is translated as CASSQTGMNTEAFF.

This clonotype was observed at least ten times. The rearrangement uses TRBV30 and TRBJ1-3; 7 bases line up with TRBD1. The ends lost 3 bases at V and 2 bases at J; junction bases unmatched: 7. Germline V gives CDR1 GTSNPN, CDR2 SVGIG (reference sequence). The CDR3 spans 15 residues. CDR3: CAWRNLGTAGNTIYF. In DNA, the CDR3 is TGTGCCTGGAGAAACCTGGGGACAGCTGGAAACACCATATATTTT. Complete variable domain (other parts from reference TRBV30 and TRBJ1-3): SQTIHQWPATLVQPVGSPLSLECTVEGTSNPNLYWYRQAAGRGLQLLFYSVGIGQISSEVPQNLSASRPQDRQFILSSKKLLLSDSGFYLCAWRNLGTAGNTIYFGEGSWLTVV.

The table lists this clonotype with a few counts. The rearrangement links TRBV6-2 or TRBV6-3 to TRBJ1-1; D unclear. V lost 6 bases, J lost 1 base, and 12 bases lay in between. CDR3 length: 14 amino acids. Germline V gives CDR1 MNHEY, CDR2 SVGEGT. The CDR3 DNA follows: TGTGCCAGCAGGAGGACCGGGGAGAACACTGAAGCTTTCTTT. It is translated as CASRRTGENTEAFF.

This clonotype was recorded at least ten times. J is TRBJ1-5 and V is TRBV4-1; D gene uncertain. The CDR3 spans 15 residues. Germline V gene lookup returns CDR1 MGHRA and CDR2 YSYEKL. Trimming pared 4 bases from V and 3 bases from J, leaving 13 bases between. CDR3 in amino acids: CASSPFGSSNQPQHF. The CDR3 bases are TGCGCCAGCAGCCCCTTCGGCAGCTCCAATCAGCCCCAGCATTTT.

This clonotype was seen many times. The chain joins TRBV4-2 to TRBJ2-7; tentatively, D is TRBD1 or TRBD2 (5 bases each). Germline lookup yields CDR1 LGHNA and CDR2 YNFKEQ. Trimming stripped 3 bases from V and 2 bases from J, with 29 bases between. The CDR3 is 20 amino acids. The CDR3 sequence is CASSHLLLRAVGTAAYEQYF. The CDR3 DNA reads TGTGCCAGCAGCCACCTTTTATTGCGTGCTGTTGGGACGGCGGCCTACGAGCAGTACTTC.

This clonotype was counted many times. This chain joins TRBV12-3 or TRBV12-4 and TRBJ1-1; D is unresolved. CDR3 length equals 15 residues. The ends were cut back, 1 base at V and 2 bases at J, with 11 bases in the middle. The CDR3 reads CASSLVRGTNTEAFF. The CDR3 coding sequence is TGTGCCAGCAGTTTAGTGCGGGGTACTAACACTGAAGCTTTCTTT.

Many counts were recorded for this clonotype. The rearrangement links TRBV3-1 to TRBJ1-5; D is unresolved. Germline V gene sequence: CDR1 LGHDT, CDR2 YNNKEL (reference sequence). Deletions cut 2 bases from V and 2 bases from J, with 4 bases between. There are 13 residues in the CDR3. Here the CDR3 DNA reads TGTGCCAGCAGCCAATGGGGCAATCAGCCCCAGCATTTT. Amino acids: CASSQWGNQPQHF.

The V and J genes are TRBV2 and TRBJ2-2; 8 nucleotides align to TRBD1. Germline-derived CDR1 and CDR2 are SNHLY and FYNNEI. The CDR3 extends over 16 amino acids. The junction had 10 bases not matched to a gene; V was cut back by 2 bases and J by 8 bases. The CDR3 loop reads CASSEPGQAPGGELFF. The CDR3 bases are TGTGCCAGCAGTGAACCGGGACAGGCGCCGGGGGGGGAGCTGTTTTTT. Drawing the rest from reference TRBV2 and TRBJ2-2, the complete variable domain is EPEVTQTPSHQVTQMGQEVILRCVPISNHLYFYWYRQILGQKVEFLVSFYNNEISEKSEIFDDQFSVERPDGSNFTLKIRSTKLEDSAMYFCASSEPGQAPGGELFFGEGSRLTVL.

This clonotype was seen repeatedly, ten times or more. Written as DNA, the CDR3 is TGTGCCACCAGCAGAGTAGAGGGTAGGGGCAATCAGCCCCAGCATTTT. Its protein product is CATSRVEGRGNQPQHF. The chain employs TRBV15 and TRBJ1-5, with no clear D. The ends were cut back, 1 base at V and 2 bases at J, with 12 bases in the middle. Per germline, CDR1 LNHNV and CDR2 YYDKDF (reference sequence). The CDR3 totals 16 residues.

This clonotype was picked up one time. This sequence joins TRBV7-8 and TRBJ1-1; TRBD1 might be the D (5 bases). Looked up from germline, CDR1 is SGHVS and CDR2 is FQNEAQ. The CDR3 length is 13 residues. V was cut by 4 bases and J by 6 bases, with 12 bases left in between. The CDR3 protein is CASSSLGAAEAFF. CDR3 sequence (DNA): TGTGCCAGCAGCTCCCTCGGGGCAGCTGAAGCTTTCTTT.

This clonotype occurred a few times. The DNA for the CDR3 is TGTGCCAGCAGTTATCTTGACGGCACTGAAGCTTTCTTT. Its protein product is CASSYLDGTEAFF. This chain uses TRBV6-2 or TRBV6-3 with TRBJ1-1; D unresolved. CDR3 size: 13 residues. V gave up 3 bases and J gave up 4 bases, with 9 bases separating them. Looked up from germline, CDR1 is MNHEY and CDR2 is SVGEGT.

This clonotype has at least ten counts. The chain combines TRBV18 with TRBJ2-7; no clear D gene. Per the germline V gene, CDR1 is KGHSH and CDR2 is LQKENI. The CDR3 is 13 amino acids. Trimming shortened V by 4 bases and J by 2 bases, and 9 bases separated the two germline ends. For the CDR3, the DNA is TGTGCCAGCTCACTGCCTGGCCCCTACGAGCAGTACTTC. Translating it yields CASSLPGPYEQYF.

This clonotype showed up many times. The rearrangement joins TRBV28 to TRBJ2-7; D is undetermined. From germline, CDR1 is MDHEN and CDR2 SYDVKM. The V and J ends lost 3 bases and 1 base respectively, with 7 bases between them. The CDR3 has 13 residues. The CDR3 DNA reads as TGTGCCAGCAGTTTGTCTAGGTCCTACGAGCAGTACTTC. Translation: CASSLSRSYEQYF.

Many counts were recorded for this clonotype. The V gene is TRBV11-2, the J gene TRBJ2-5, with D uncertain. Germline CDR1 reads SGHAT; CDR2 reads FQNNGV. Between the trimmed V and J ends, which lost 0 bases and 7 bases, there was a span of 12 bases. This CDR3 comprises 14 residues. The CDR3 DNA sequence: TGTGCCAGCAGCTTAGACCGGTCTTGGGGGACCCAGTACTTC. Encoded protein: CASSLDRSWGTQYF.

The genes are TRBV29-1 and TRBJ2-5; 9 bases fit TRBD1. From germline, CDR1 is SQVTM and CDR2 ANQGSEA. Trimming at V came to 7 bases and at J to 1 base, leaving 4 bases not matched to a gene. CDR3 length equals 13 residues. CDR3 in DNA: TGCAGCGCGAACAGGGGGCGCCAAGAGACCCAGTACTTC. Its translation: CSANRGRQETQYF.

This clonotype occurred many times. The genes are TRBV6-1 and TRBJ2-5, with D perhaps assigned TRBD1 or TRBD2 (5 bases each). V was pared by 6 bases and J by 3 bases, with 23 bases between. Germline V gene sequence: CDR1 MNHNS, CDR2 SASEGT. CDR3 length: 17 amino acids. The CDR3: CASRPPPGRGREETQYF. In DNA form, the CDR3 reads TGTGCCAGCAGACCCCCGCCGGGACGGGGACGTGAAGAGACCCAGTACTTC.

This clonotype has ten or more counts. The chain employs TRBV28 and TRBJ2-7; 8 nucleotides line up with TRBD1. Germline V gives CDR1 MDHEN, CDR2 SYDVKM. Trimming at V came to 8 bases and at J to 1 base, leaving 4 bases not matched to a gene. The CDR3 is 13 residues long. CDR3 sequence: CASRRQGSYEQYF. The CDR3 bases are TGTGCCAGCCGAAGACAGGGGTCCTACGAGCAGTACTTC.